These 19 T cell receptor beta chains came from one sample sequenced in a study of blood T cell repertoires in COVID-19. This table comes from immunoSEQ multiplex PCR, and its TCRdb copy is limited to in-frame clones, with some not included. The sample has about 200,000 clones, roughly 85% seen once. Source material: peripheral blood. The origin of the receptors is a woman in her sixties or seventies with COVID-19, enrolled during active disease.

This chain links TRBV10-3 with TRBJ1-2; D gene ambiguous. V was clipped by 2 bases and J by 0 bases, with 10 bases between them. The CDR3 length is 15 residues. The germline gives CDR1 ENHRY, CDR2 SYGVKD. The CDR3 loop is CAISEAADSNYGYTF. The CDR3 coding sequence is TGTGCCATCAGTGAGGCTGCGGATTCTAACTATGGCTACACCTTC.

The genes are TRBV30 and TRBJ1-2, with D unresolved. Trimming shortened V by 0 bases and J by 7 bases, and 12 bases separated the two germline ends. Germline CDR1 GTSNPN, CDR2 SVGIG (reference sequence). The CDR3 sequence is 13 residues long. This CDR3 reads CAWSVARDAGYTF. The CDR3 DNA is TGTGCCTGGAGTGTAGCCCGGGATGCTGGCTACACCTTC.

DNA for the CDR3: TGTGCCAGCAGTTTCTCGAGCGGGAGGGCCGGGGAGCAGTACTTC. Translating gives CASSFSSGRAGEQYF. The chain has TRBV27 and TRBJ2-7, with 10 bases fitting TRBD2. This CDR3 region has 15 residues. Trimming removed 3 bases from V and 7 bases from J; junction bases left unmatched: 9. The V gene's germline CDR1 is MNHEY and CDR2 SMNVEV (reference sequence).

This clone was observed once. This CDR3 is CASSRELGLPQHF. As DNA, the CDR3 is TGTGCCAGCAGCCGAGAGCTGGGGCTGCCCCAGCATTTT. This sequence joins TRBV6-5 and TRBJ1-5; maybe TRBD1 (5 bases). Between the trimmed V and J ends, which lost 6 bases and 9 bases, there was a span of 15 bases. Germline assignment: CDR1 MNHEY and CDR2 SVGAGI. The CDR3 runs 13 residues.

The V and J genes are TRBV5-1 and TRBJ1-1, with unresolved D. This CDR3 comprises 16 residues. CDR1 SGHRS and CDR2 YFSETQ come from the germline V gene. V was cut by 0 bases and J by 1 base, with 13 bases left in between. CDR3 DNA: TGCGCCAGCAGCTTGGATCCTGGGCGTGCGAACACTGAAGCTTTCTTT. Translated: CASSLDPGRANTEAFF.

The chain links TRBV6-2 or TRBV6-3 to TRBJ1-2, with 7 bases fitting TRBD1. The CDR3 is made up of 14 amino acids. Per germline, CDR1 MNHEY and CDR2 SVGEGT. The V segment lost 5 bases and the J segment 1 base; nucleotides outside the gene matches: 4. The CDR3 loop reads CASSEGASNYGYTF. DNA for the CDR3: TGTGCCAGCAGTGAGGGGGCAAGTAACTATGGCTACACCTTC.

The rearrangement links TRBV15 to TRBJ1-5; TRBD1 agrees at 9 bases. Per the germline V gene, CDR1 is LNHNV and CDR2 is YYDKDF (reference sequence). Trimming at V came to 2 bases and at J to 4 bases, leaving 6 bases not matched to a gene. The length of the CDR3 is 16 residues. CDR3 sequence reads: CATSRTDRGRNQPQHF. CDR3 sequence (DNA): TGTGCCACCAGCAGAACCGACAGGGGGAGAAATCAGCCCCAGCATTTT.

The chain joins TRBV28 to TRBJ1-3, with 8 bases identical to TRBD1. This CDR3 is built from 17 residues. V lost 5 bases to trimming and J lost 4 bases; unmatched junction nucleotides: 13. CDR1 and CDR2 (germline): MDHEN, SYDVKM. The DNA for the CDR3 is TGTGCCAGCAGTCTCAGGACAGGGATTTTCCTAGGAAACACCATATATTTT. Protein: CASSLRTGIFLGNTIYF. Supplemented by reference TRBV28 and TRBJ1-3, the full variable domain reads DVKVTQSSRYLVKRTGEKVFLECVQDMDHENMFWYRQDPGLGLRLIYFSYDVKMKEKGDIPEGYSVSREKKERFSLILESASTNQTSMYLCASSLRTGIFLGNTIYFGEGSWLTVV.

V is TRBV2 and J is TRBJ2-5, with D perhaps TRBD2 (6 bases). The germline CDR1 and CDR2 sequences are SNHLY and FYNNEI. The CDR3 runs 16 residues. The V and J ends lost 5 bases and 2 bases respectively, with 18 bases between them. CDR3 region: CASSPLGLVLQETQYF. CDR3 DNA sequence: TGTGCCAGCAGTCCCTTGGGACTCGTCCTGCAAGAGACCCAGTACTTC.

The chain employs TRBV10-3 and TRBJ2-1; TRBD2 matches at 13 bases. The germline V gene encodes CDR1 ENHRY and CDR2 SYGVKD. V lost 6 bases, J lost 4 bases, and 6 bases stayed unmatched. The CDR3 consists of 16 residues. CDR3 amino acids: CAIRSLAGGRYNEQFF. CDR3 coding DNA: TGTGCCATCAGATCACTAGCGGGAGGGCGATACAATGAGCAGTTCTTC.

V is TRBV18 and J is TRBJ1-1; 10 bases map to TRBD1. J gave up 5 bases and V 3 bases, and 3 bases lay outside the gene matches. The CDR3 contains 14 residues. Germline loops: CDR1 KGHSH, CDR2 LQKENI. CDR3 nucleotide sequence: TGTGCCAGCTCACCGATGGGACAGGGGACTGAAGCTTTCTTT. It translates to CASSPMGQGTEAFF. Complete variable domain (other parts from reference TRBV18 and TRBJ1-1): NAGVMQNPRHLVRRRGQEARLRCSPMKGHSHVYWYRQLPEEGLKFMVYLQKENIIDESGMPKERFSAEFPKEGPSILRIQQVVRGDSAAYFCASSPMGQGTEAFFGQGTRLTVV.

In this sample, this clone turned up once. V usage is TRBV27 and J usage is TRBJ2-3, with TRBD1 matching over 9 bases. V lost 6 bases, J lost 3 bases, and 25 bases stayed unmatched. Germline loops: CDR1 MNHEY, CDR2 SMNVEV (reference sequence). The CDR3 is 21 residues long. CDR3 sequence (DNA): TGTGCCAGCAGCCCCCTGGACAGGGGAAGGTTGGGGGGGGGTCTTACAGATACGCAGTATTTT. Protein sequence: CASSPLDRGRLGGGLTDTQYF.

The chain couples TRBV6-1 to TRBJ1-3; D is undetermined. V gave up 0 bases and J gave up 8 bases, with 8 bases separating them. The CDR3 length is 13 residues. CDR1 MNHNS and CDR2 SASEGT come from the germline V gene. CDR3 nucleotide sequence: TGTGCCAGCAGTGAAGCGATAAGAGACACCATATATTTT. It is translated as CASSEAIRDTIYF.

This rearrangement joins TRBV6-1 to TRBJ1-6, with 8 bases identical to TRBD1. Per the germline V gene, CDR1 is MNHNS and CDR2 is SASEGT. Trimming took 4 bases from V and 7 from J; bases not matched to a gene: 18. This CDR3 spans 19 amino acids. DNA for the CDR3: TGTGCCAGCAGTGGTTTGCCACCCGCAGGGACAGGCAGAAATTCACCCCTCCACTTT. Its protein is CASSGLPPAGTGRNSPLHF.

The chain recombines TRBV11-3 with TRBJ2-3; possible D gene TRBD1, 6 bases. Trimming took off 5 bases at V and 6 bases at J, with 21 bases between the two ends. The germline CDR1 and CDR2 sequences are SGHNT and YENEEA. The CDR3 is made up of 16 amino acids. Here the CDR3 DNA reads TGTGCCAGCAGCCTCCGGACGTTGGGGGCCGCGGATACGCAGTATTTT. Residues: CASSLRTLGAADTQYF.

The CDR3: CASSYWGGGPDNEQFF. Written as DNA, the CDR3 is TGTGCCAGCAGTTACTGGGGGGGAGGGCCCGACAATGAGCAGTTCTTC. The gene calls are TRBV6-5 and TRBJ2-1; 7 positions match TRBD2. This CDR3 spans 16 amino acids. The V gene end was trimmed by 1 base and the J gene end by 5 bases; junction bases not matched to a gene: 8. Germline V gives CDR1 MNHEY, CDR2 SVGAGI.

This clone was counted a few times. The J gene is TRBJ2-1, the V gene TRBV2, with TRBD2 matching 9 bases. The length of the CDR3 is 15 residues. Germline assignment: CDR1 SNHLY and CDR2 FYNNEI. After removal of 11 bases from V and 2 bases from J, the junction contained 10 bases not matched to a gene. The CDR3 sequence is CAASGAGGAYNEQFF. CDR3 nucleotide sequence: TGTGCCGCCAGCGGGGCGGGGGGGGCCTACAATGAGCAGTTCTTC.

The chain joins TRBV12-3 or TRBV12-4 to TRBJ2-5; D is unclear. CDR3 length equals 13 residues. The germline V and J ends were trimmed by 2 bases and 3 bases, with 7 bases remaining between them. CDR3 sequence: CASSLFQKETQYF. DNA of the CDR3: TGTGCCAGCAGTTTATTCCAGAAAGAGACCCAGTACTTC.

This chain links TRBV15 with TRBJ2-5, with a possible D match to TRBD2 (5 bases). Germline lookup yields CDR1 LNHNV and CDR2 YYDKDF (reference sequence). Between the trimmed V and J ends, which lost 2 bases and 3 bases, there was a span of 7 bases. There are 13 residues in the CDR3. DNA of the CDR3: TGTGCCACCAGCAGATCGGGGAAAGAGACCCAGTACTTC. Its protein product is CATSRSGKETQYF.